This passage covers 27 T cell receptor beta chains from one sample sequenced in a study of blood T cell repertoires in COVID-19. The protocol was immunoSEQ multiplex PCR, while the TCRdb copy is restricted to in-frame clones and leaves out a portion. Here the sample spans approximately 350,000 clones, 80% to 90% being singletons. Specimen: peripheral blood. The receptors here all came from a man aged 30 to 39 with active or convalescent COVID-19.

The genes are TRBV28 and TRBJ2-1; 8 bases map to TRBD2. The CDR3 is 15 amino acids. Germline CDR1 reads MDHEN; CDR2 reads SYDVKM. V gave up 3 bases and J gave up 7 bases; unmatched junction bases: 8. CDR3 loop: CASSFGTRPLNEQFF. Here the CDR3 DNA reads TGTGCCAGCAGTTTCGGGACTAGGCCCTTGAATGAGCAGTTCTTC.

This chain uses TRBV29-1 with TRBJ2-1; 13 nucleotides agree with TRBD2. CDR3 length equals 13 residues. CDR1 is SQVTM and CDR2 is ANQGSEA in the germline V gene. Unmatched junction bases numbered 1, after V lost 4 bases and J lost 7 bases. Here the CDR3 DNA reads TGCAGCGTTGTGACTAGCGGGAGGAATGAGCAGTTCTTC. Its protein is CSVVTSGRNEQFF.

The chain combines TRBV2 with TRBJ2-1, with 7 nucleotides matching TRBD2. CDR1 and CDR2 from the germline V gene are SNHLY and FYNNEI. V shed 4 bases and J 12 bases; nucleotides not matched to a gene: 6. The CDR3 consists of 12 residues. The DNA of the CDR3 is TGTGCCAGCAGTGCCTATCCGGGAGGGCAGTTCTTC. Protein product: CASSAYPGGQFF.

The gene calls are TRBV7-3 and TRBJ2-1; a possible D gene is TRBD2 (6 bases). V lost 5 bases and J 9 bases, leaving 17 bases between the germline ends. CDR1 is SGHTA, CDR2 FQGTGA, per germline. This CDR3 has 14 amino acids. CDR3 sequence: CASSLLLSAGEQFF. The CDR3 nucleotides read TGTGCCAGCAGCCTCCTCTTATCAGCGGGTGAGCAGTTCTTC.

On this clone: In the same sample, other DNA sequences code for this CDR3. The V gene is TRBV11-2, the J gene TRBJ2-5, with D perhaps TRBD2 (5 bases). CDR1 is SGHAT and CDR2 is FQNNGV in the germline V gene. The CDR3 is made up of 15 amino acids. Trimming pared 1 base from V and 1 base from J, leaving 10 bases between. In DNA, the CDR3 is TGTGCCAGCAGCTTAGGGGGAGTTCCCCAAGAGACCCAGTACTTC. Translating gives CASSLGGVPQETQYF.

CDR3 in amino acids: CASSQDTSSGGYF. CDR3 in DNA: TGTGCCAGCAGCCAAGATACCAGTAGCGGGGGGTACTTC. This chain connects TRBV3-1 (or the pseudogene TRBV3-2) to TRBJ2-5, with 9 bases lining up with TRBD2. The CDR3 contains 13 residues. Germline V gene data show CDR1 as LGHDT and CDR2 as YNNKEL (reference sequence). V lost 0 bases and J lost 13; bases outside the gene matches: 6.

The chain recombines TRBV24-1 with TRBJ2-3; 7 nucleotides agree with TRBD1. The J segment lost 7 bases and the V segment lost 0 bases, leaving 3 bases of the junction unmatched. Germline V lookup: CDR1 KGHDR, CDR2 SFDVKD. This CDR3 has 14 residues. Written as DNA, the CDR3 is TGTGCCACCAGTGATTTGAGCAGGGGGAATACGCAGTATTTT. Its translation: CATSDLSRGNTQYF.

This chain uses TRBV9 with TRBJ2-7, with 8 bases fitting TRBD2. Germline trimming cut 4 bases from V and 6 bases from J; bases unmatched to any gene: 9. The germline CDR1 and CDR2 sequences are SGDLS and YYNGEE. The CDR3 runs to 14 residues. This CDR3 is CASSFPAGGGEQYF. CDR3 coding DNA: TGTGCCAGCAGCTTCCCGGCGGGGGGAGGCGAGCAGTACTTC. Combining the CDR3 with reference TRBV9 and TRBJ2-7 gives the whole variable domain DSGVTQTPKHLITATGQRVTLRCSPRSGDLSVYWYQQSLDQGLQFLIQYYNGEERAKGNILERFSAQQFPDLHSELNLSSLELGDSALYFCASSFPAGGGEQYFGPGTRLTVT.

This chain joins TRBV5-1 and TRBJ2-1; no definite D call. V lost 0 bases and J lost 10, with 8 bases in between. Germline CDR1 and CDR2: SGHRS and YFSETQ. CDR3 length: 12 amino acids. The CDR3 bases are TGCGCCAGCAGCTTGGTTCAACAGGAGCAGTTCTTC. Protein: CASSLVQQEQFF. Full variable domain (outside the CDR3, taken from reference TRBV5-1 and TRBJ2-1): KAGVTQTPRYLIKTRGQQVTLSCSPISGHRSVSWYQQTPGQGLQFLFEYFSETQRNKGNFPGRFSGRQFSNSRSEMNVSTLELGDSALYLCASSLVQQEQFFGPGTRLTVL.

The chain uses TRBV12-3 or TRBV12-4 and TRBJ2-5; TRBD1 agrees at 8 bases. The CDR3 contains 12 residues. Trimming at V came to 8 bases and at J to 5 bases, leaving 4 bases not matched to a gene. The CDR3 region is CASGRGLETQYF. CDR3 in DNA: TGTGCCAGCGGCAGGGGGCTGGAGACCCAGTACTTC.

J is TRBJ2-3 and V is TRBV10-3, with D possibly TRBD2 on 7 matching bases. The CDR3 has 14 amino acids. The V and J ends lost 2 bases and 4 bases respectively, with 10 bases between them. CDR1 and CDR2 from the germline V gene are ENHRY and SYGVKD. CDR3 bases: TGTGCCATCAGTGAGGCGGGGGCCGCAGATACGCAGTATTTT. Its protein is CAISEAGAADTQYF.

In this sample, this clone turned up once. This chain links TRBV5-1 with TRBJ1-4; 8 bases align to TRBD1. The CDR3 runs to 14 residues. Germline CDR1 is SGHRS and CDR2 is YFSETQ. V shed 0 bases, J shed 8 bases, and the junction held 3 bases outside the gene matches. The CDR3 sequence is CASSLGQGREKLFF. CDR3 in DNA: TGCGCCAGCAGCTTGGGACAGGGGAGGGAAAAACTGTTTTTT.

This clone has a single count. The CDR3 spells CASSEGPETYGYTF. CDR3 in DNA: TGTGCCAGCAGTGAGGGGCCCGAGACTTATGGCTACACCTTC. The chain joins TRBV6-1 to TRBJ1-2; D perhaps matches TRBD1 (5 bases). This CDR3 has 14 residues. Germline values: CDR1 MNHNS, CDR2 SASEGT. Trimming left V 3 bases short and J 5 bases short, with 13 bases between.

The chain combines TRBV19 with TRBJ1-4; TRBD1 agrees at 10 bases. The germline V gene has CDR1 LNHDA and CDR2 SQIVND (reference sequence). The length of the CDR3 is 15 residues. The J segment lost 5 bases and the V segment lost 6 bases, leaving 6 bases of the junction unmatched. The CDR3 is CASRPRDRGNEKLFF. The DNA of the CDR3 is TGTGCCAGTAGACCCCGGGACAGGGGAAATGAAAAACTGTTTTTT. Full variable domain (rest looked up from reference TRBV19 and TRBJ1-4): DGGITQSPKYLFRKEGQNVTLSCEQNLNHDAMYWYRQDPGQGLRLIYYSQIVNDFQKGDIAEGYSVSREKKESFPLTVTSAQKNPTAFYLCASRPRDRGNEKLFFGSGTQLSVL.

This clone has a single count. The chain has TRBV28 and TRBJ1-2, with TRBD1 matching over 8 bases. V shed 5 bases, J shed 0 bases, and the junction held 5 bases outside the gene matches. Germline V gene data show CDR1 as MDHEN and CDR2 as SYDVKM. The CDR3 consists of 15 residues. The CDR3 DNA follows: TGTGCCAGCAGTACCGGGACAGGACCTAACTATGGCTACACCTTC. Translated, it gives CASSTGTGPNYGYTF.

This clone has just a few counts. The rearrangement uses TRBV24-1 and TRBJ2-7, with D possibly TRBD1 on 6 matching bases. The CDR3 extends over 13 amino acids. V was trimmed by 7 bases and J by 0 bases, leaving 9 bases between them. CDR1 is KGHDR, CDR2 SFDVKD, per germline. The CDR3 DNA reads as TGTGCCACCAGGGACAGCCTCTCCTACGAGCAGTACTTC. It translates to CATRDSLSYEQYF.

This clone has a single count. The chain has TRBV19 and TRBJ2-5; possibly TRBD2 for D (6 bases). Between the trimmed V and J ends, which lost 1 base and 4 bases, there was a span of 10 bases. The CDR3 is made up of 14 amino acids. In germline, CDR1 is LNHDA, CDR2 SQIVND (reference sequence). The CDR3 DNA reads TGTGCCAGTAGTATAGTACTAGCCCCAGAGACCCAGTACTTC. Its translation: CASSIVLAPETQYF.

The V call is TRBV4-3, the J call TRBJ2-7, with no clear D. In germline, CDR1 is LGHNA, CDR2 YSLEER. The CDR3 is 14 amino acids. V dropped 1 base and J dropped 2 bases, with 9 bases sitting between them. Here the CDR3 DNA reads TGCGCCAGCAGCCAAGGAAGTGGAGCCTACGAGCAGTACTTC. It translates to CASSQGSGAYEQYF.

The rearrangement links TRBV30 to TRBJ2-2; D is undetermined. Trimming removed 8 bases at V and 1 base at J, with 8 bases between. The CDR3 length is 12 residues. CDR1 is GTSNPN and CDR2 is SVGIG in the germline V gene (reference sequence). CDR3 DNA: TGTGCCGCGAGTCTGAACACCGGGGAGCTGTTTTTT. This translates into CAASLNTGELFF. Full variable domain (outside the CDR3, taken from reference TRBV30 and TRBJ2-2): SQTIHQWPATLVQPVGSPLSLECTVEGTSNPNLYWYRQAAGRGLQLLFYSVGIGQISSEVPQNLSASRPQDRQFILSSKKLLLSDSGFYLCAASLNTGELFFGEGSRLTVL.

The CDR3 DNA sequence: TGTGCCAGCAGCAAGGGACAGGGGGGGGCCAAAAACATTCAGTACTTC. Protein: CASSKGQGGAKNIQYF. The chain joins TRBV7-2 to TRBJ2-4; TRBD1 agrees at 11 bases. The CDR3 contains 16 residues. V lost 5 bases and J lost 1; bases outside the gene matches: 4. CDR1 SGHTA and CDR2 FQGNSA come from the germline V gene.

CDR3 sequence (DNA): TGTGCCAGCAGCCAATGGGGACACGACGAGCAGTACTTC. The encoded protein is CASSQWGHDEQYF. This sequence joins TRBV16 and TRBJ2-7; weak D call: TRBD1 (6 bases). The CDR3 contains 13 residues. V was trimmed by 1 base and J by 5 bases, leaving 9 bases between them. The germline CDR1 and CDR2 sequences are KGHSY and FQNENV. Full variable domain (outside the CDR3, taken from reference TRBV16 and TRBJ2-7): GEEVAQTPKHLVRGEGQKAKLYCAPIKGHSYVFWYQQVLKNEFKFLISFQNENVFDETGMPKERFSAKCLPNSPCSLEIQATKLEDSAVYFCASSQWGHDEQYFGPGTRLTVT.

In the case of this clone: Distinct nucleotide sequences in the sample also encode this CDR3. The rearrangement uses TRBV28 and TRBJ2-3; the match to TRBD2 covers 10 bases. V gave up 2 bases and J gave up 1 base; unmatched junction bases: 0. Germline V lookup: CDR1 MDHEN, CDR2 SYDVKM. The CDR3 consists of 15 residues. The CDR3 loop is CASSLLAGGTDTQYF. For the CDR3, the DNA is TGTGCCAGCAGTTTACTAGCGGGGGGCACAGATACGCAGTATTTT.

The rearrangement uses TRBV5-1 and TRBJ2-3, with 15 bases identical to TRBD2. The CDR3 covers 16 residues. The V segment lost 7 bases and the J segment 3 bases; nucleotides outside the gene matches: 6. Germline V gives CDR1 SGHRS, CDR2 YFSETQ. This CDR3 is CASANGLAGGTDTQYF. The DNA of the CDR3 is TGCGCCAGCGCGAATGGACTAGCGGGAGGGACAGATACGCAGTATTTT.

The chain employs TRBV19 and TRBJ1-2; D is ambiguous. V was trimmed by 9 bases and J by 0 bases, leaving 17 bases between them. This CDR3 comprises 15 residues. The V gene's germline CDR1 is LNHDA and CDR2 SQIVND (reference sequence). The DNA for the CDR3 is TGTGCCAGCCTAGACCGGTCCGATGCTAACTATGGCTACACCTTC. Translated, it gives CASLDRSDANYGYTF.

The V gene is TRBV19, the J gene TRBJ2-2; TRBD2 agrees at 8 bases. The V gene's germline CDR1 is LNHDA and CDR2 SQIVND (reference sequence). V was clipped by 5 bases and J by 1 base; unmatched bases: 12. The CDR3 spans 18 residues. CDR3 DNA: TGTGCCAGTAGTCCCCTGGGCAGCGGGAGTTTGAACACCGGGGAGCTGTTTTTT. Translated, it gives CASSPLGSGSLNTGELFF.

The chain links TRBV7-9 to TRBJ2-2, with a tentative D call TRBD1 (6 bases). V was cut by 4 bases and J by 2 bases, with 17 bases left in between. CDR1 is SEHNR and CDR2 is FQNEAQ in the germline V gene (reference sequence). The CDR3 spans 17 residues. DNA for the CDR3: TGTGCCAGCAGCTCTCGCCCCTGGACAGATAACACCGGGGAGCTGTTTTTT. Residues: CASSSRPWTDNTGELFF.

This CDR3 is CASSDRGLFYGYTF. DNA for the CDR3: TGTGCCAGCAGTGATCGGGGACTTTTCTATGGCTACACCTTC. The rearrangement uses TRBV28 and TRBJ1-2, with D possibly matching TRBD1 (5 bases). V dropped 5 bases and J dropped 4 bases, with 14 bases sitting between them. This CDR3 is built from 14 residues. The germline gives CDR1 MDHEN, CDR2 SYDVKM.